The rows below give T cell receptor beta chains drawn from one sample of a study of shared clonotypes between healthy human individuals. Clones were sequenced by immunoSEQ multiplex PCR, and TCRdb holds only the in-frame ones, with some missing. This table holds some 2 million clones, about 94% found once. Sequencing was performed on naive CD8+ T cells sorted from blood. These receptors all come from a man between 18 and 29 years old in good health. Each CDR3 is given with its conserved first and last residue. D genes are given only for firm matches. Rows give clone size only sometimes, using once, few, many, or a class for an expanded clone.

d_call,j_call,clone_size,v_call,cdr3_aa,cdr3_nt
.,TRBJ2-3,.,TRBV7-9,CASSLVEMAQDTQYF,TGTGCCAGCAGCTTAGTAGAGATGGCCCAAGATACGCAGTATTTT
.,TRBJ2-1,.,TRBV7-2,CASSLLGAYNEQFF,TGTGCCAGCAGCTTACTAGGGGCCTACAATGAGCAGTTCTTC
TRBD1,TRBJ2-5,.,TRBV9,CASSNGGQGDQETQYF,TGTGCCAGCAGCAATGGGGGACAGGGGGACCAAGAGACCCAGTACTTC
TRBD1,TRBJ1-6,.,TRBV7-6,CASSLSGGDSPLHF,TGTGCCAGCAGCCTCTCAGGGGGGGATTCACCCCTCCACTTT
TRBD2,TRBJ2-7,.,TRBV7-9,CASSSGLDYEQYF,TGTGCCAGCAGCTCGGGACTAGATTACGAGCAGTACTTC
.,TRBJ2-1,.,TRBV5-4,CASSEDRDNEQFF,TGTGCCAGCAGCGAGGACAGAGACAATGAGCAGTTCTTC
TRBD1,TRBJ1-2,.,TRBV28,CASTPATGGDGYTF,TGTGCCAGCACCCCAGCCACAGGGGGCGATGGCTACACCTTC
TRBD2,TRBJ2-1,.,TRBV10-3,CAILGREGPWNEQFF,TGTGCCATCTTAGGGCGGGAGGGCCCTTGGAATGAGCAGTTCTTC
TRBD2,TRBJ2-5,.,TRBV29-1,CSVSGNQETQYF,TGCAGCGTTAGCGGGAACCAAGAGACCCAGTACTTC
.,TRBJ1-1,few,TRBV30,CAWSSGTAISF,TGTGCCTGGAGCTCAGGCACCGCAATCTCCTTT
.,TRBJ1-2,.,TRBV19,CASSLPSAYGYTF,TGTGCCAGTAGTCTTCCGTCAGCCTATGGCTACACCTTC
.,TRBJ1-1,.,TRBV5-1,CASSPRGFTEAFF,TGCGCCAGCAGCCCCCGTGGGTTCACTGAAGCTTTCTTT
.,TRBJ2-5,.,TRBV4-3,CASSHLGQGQETQYF,TGCGCCAGCAGCCACTTAGGCCAGGGCCAAGAGACCCAGTACTTC
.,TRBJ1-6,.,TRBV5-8,CASSSGTANSPLHF,TGTGCCAGCAGCTCCGGGACCGCAAATTCACCCCTCCACTTT
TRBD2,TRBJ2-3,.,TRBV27,CASSLYWRAGMGTDTQYF,TGTGCCAGCAGTTTATACTGGCGAGCGGGGATGGGCACAGATACGCAGTATTTT
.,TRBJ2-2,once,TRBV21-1,CASNLGRTGELFF,TGTGCCAGCAATTTGGGGAGGACCGGGGAGCTGTTTTTT
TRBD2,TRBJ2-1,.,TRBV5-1,CASSLDASGRTYNEQFF,TGCGCCAGCAGCTTGGACGCTAGCGGGAGGACCTACAATGAGCAGTTCTTC
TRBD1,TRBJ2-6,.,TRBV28,CASSFSGTAWANVLTF,TGTGCCAGCAGTTTCTCCGGGACAGCCTGGGCCAACGTCCTGACTTTC
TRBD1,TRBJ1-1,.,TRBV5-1,CASSWTGAEAFF,TGCGCCAGCAGCTGGACAGGGGCTGAAGCTTTCTTT
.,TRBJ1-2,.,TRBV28,CASSHPSSQLPDKLANYGYTF,TGTGCCAGCAGTCATCCATCCAGTCAATTACCCGACAAGTTAGCTAACTATGGCTACACCTTC
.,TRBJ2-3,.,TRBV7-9,CASSSRVSTDTQYF,TGTGCCAGCAGCAGCAGGGTTAGCACAGATACGCAGTATTTT
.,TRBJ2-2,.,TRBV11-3,CASSLGGFTGELFF,TGTGCCAGCAGCTTAGGGGGTTTCACCGGGGAGCTGTTTTTT
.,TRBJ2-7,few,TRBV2,CASRVGIDSSYEQYF,TGTGCCAGCAGGGTCGGTATCGACAGCTCCTACGAGCAGTACTTC
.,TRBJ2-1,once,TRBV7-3,CASSPTGTQQFF,TGTGCCAGCAGCCCCACCGGGACCCAGCAGTTCTTC
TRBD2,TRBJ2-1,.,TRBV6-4,CASSDLAGGWNEQFF,TGTGCCAGCAGCGATCTAGCGGGGGGATGGAATGAGCAGTTCTTC
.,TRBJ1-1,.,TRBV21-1,CASTAGRAPRGAFF,TGTGCCAGCACCGCCGGTAGAGCCCCGCGGGGAGCTTTCTTT
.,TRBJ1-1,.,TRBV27,CASNMGRPLNTEAFF,TGTGCCAGCAATATGGGACGGCCCCTTAACACTGAAGCTTTCTTT
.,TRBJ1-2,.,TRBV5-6,CASTLFTEDGYTF,TGTGCCAGCACCCTGTTCACAGAGGATGGCTACACCTTC
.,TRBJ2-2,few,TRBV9,CASSQVGGELFF,TGTGCCAGCTCGCAAGTGGGCGGGGAGCTGTTTTTT
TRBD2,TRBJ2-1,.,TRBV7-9,CASSLVAGGPNEQFF,TGTGCCAGCAGCTTAGTAGCGGGAGGGCCCAATGAGCAGTTCTTC
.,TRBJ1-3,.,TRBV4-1,CASSQVNSLSGNTIYF,TGCGCCAGCAGCCAAGTAAACAGCCTCTCTGGAAACACCATATATTTT
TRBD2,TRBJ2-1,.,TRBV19,CASSPSGGDEQFF,TGTGCCAGTAGCCCATCGGGGGGGGATGAGCAGTTCTTC
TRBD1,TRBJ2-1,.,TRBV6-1,CASSEAGTGVFF,TGTGCCAGCAGTGAAGCGGGGACAGGGGTGTTCTTC
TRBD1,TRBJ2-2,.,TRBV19,CATEDRAGTGELFF,TGTGCCACCGAGGACAGGGCGGGGACCGGGGAGCTGTTTTTT
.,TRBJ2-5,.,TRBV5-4,CASSLYYLQETQYF,TGTGCCAGCAGCTTGTATTACCTCCAAGAGACCCAGTACTTC
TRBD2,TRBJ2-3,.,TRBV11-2,CASSLDLTSGGADTDTQYF,TGTGCCAGCAGCTTAGATCTGACTAGCGGGGGGGCCGATACAGATACGCAGTATTTT
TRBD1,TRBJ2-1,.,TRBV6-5,CASTGTGKGNEQFF,TGTGCCAGCACCGGGACAGGGAAAGGTAATGAGCAGTTCTTC
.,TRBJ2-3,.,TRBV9,CASSILNGLSSTDTQYF,TGTGCCAGCAGCATCTTAAATGGGCTGTCTAGCACAGATACGCAGTATTTT
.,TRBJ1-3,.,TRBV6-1,CASSEARGAGNTIYF,TGTGCCAGCAGTGAAGCGCGTGGAGCCGGAAACACCATATATTTT